These 14 T cell receptor beta chains share one sample of origin, sequenced in a study of CXCR3-negative and CXCR3-positive naive CD8 T cells. Study-wide results and limits: Naive cells that were CXCR3-positive had more hydrophobic TRB CDR3s (compared with CXCR3-negative naive cells).

These receptors have no known antigen. The study made its TRB cDNA libraries by 5' RACE, adding UMI labels. TCRdb reprocessed the 5' RACE reads, keeping one entry per CDR3 protein, no DNA. The sample's table shows about 98,000 distinct CDR3 sequences. The sample consisted of naive CXCR3+ CD8+ T cells from blood. This sample's subset: CD45RO-CCR7+CD27+CD95- naive CD8+ T cells expressing CXCR3 (TNR3+). These receptors all come from a human donor in good health. Some clones in this sample may be carry-over from other donors' samples.

The genes are TRBV15 and TRBJ2-5. CDR1 and CDR2 (germline): LNHNV, YYDKDF (reference sequence). The CDR3 is made up of 16 amino acids. The CDR3 loop reads CATSRDLSASRETQYF.

The J gene is TRBJ2-2, the V gene TRBV29-1. From germline, CDR1 is SQVTM and CDR2 ANQGSEA. The CDR3 is 12 amino acids. CDR3: CSVPEHTGELFF.

V usage is TRBV29-1 and J usage is TRBJ2-7. Germline loops: CDR1 SQVTM, CDR2 ANQGSEA. The CDR3 consists of 11 residues. CDR3 amino acids: CSVELWDEQYF.

The rearrangement joins TRBV12-3 or TRBV12-4 to TRBJ2-3. The CDR3 sequence is 13 residues long. CDR3 protein: CASSPAILDTQYF.

V gene TRBV7-7 combines with J gene TRBJ2-5; TCRdb outputs TRBD1, but without DNA this stays unchecked. Germline CDR1 is SSHAT and CDR2 is FNYEAQ (reference sequence). This CDR3 spans 14 amino acids. The CDR3 here is CASSSTVGMETQYF.

J is TRBJ2-1 and V is TRBV29-1; checking the TCRdb D call of TRBD2 is not possible without DNA. The CDR3 runs 14 residues. Germline V gene sequence: CDR1 SQVTM, CDR2 ANQGSEA. The CDR3 spells CSVEPSGTYNEQFF.

V usage is TRBV28 and J usage is TRBJ2-1; TCRdb outputs TRBD1, but without DNA this stays unchecked. This CDR3 spans 13 amino acids. The germline V gene has CDR1 MDHEN and CDR2 SYDVKM. This chain's CDR3 is CASRPTGNNEQFF.

The gene calls are TRBV28 and TRBJ2-3; checking the TCRdb D call of TRBD1 is not possible without DNA. The CDR3 loop spans 17 amino acids. Germline V gene lookup returns CDR1 MDHEN and CDR2 SYDVKM. The CDR3 loop is CASSLLPGPTSTDTQYF.

The chain employs TRBV7-2 and TRBJ1-2; there is no DNA to check the TCRdb D call of TRBD1. Per germline, CDR1 SGHTA and CDR2 FQGNSA. The CDR3 totals 15 residues. The CDR3 sequence is CASSLGIRVAYGYTF. Filled out from reference TRBV7-2 and TRBJ1-2, the complete variable domain reads GAGVSQSPSNKVTEKGKDVELRCDPISGHTALYWYRQSLGQGLEFLIYFQGNSAPDKSGLPSDRFSAERTGGSVSTLTIQRTQQEDSAVYLCASSLGIRVAYGYTFGSGTRLTVV.

The rearrangement uses TRBV6-2 or TRBV6-3 and TRBJ2-1; TCRdb calls TRBD2, which cannot be checked without DNA. The CDR3 length is 17 residues. Germline assignment: CDR1 MNHEY and CDR2 SVGEGT. The CDR3 sequence: CASSYQATGLVWDEQFF.

The chain links TRBV10-3 to TRBJ2-7; the D call from TCRdb, TRBD1, cannot be confirmed without DNA. CDR3 length: 15 amino acids. CDR1 and CDR2 (germline): ENHRY, SYGVKD. CDR3 amino acids: CAISPPQAENYEQYF.

The rearrangement joins TRBV12-3 or TRBV12-4 to TRBJ2-3; the TCRdb call, TRBD2, lacks DNA for checking. This CDR3 comprises 16 residues. CDR3 amino acids: CASSLLSSGSTDTQYF.

This chain uses TRBV4-1 with TRBJ2-7; TCRdb outputs TRBD1, but without DNA this stays unchecked. Germline V gene lookup returns CDR1 MGHRA and CDR2 YSYEKL. The CDR3 consists of 15 residues. This CDR3 reads CASSPSPPTAYEQYF.

The chain couples TRBV12-3 or TRBV12-4 to TRBJ2-5. This CDR3 has 14 residues. CDR3 protein: CASSFSAFQETQYF.